This note documents a single TCR beta chain sequence. The antigen remains unidentified. Clones were sequenced by immunoSEQ multiplex PCR, and TCRdb holds only the in-frame ones, with some missing. The profile shows some 2,500,000 clones, approximately 93% of them singletons. From germline, CDR1 is SSHAT and CDR2 FNYEAQ (reference sequence). Trimming stripped 1 base from V and 2 bases from J, with 17 bases between. The CDR3 runs 17 residues. These data are taken from a study of shared clonotypes between healthy human individuals. Across the study: For every donor, three CD4 naive, three CD4 memory, two CD8 naive and one CD8 memory plates were used.

Division of CD4+ cells produced a CD45RA+ naive subset and a CD45RA-negative memory subset. Study-wide points: Naive subsets tended to show greater estimated richness than memory subsets.

V and J are TRBV7-7 and TRBJ1-1, with a possible D match to TRBD1 (6 bases). The sequence was obtained from a man aged 18 to 35 in good health. Some clones in this sample may be carry-over from other donors' samples. Sequenced sample: naive CD4+ T cells from PBMCs. Subset of the sample: CD45RA+ positively selected. CDR3 in DNA: TGTGCCAGCAGCTTAGTTGTGGACAGTACGATTAACACTGAAGCTTTCTTT. This translates into CASSLVVDSTINTEAFF. The whole variable domain, remainder taken from reference TRBV7-7 and TRBJ1-1, is GAGVSQSPRYKVTKRGQDVTLRCDPISSHATLYWYQQALGQGPEFLTYFNYEAQPDKSGLPSDRFSAERPEGSISTLTIQRTEQRDSAMYRCASSLVVDSTINTEAFFGQGTRLTVV.